The entry below gives a single T cell receptor beta chain sequence along with its context. Its specificity is unknown. The entry originates in a study of OX40 agonist ivuxolimab in advanced cancers. Study details: From about 20 to 79 years was the age range, with a mean of 60 years, and approximately 80% were male. General study findings and limits: Expanded clones were, on average, more numerous among CD8+ T cells than CD4+. Some patients without response likewise showed low normalized clonal expansion. What antigens the expanded peripheral T cells recognized was never established.

TCRdb keeps only in-frame clones here, not all; method: immunoSEQ multiplex PCR. Of nearly 60,000 clones in the sample, approximately 88% were seen once. The germline gives CDR1 MDHEN, CDR2 SYDVKM. CDR3 length: 15 amino acids. Trimming took off 8 bases at V and 0 bases at J, with 17 bases between the two ends. Source: CD4+ or CD8+ T cells sorted from blood, taken in a trial of the OX40 agonist ivuxolimab. V gene TRBV28 combines with J gene TRBJ2-7; no definite D call. The receptor was derived from an adult with an advanced solid tumor such as melanoma, head and neck, liver or kidney cancer. The CDR3 spells CASRAYRQYSYEQYF. For the CDR3, the DNA is TGTGCCAGCCGCGCTTATCGGCAATACTCCTACGAGCAGTACTTC. The variable domain in full, completed from reference TRBV28 and TRBJ2-7, reads DVKVTQSSRYLVKRTGEKVFLECVQDMDHENMFWYRQDPGLGLRLIYFSYDVKMKEKGDIPEGYSVSREKKERFSLILESASTNQTSMYLCASRAYRQYSYEQYFGPGTRLTVT.